This is a list of T cell receptor beta chains from one sample in a study of blood T cell repertoires in COVID-19. Produced via immunoSEQ multiplex PCR; TCRdb's table is partial and in-frame only. The table lists about 18,000 clones, 80% of them singletons. Sequencing was performed on peripheral blood. The receptors shown here come from a man at least 80 years old with acute or convalescent COVID-19. CDR3s include the opening cysteine and the closing phenylalanine or tryptophan. D genes are given only for firm matches. Clone size is not always given. Where it is, it says once, few, many or a class for expanded clones.

>few|TRBV3-1/TRBV3-2|NA|TRBJ1-2
CASSQSRQYGYTF
TGTGCCAGCAGCCAATCCCGACAATATGGCTACACCTTC
>NA|TRBV7-2|TRBD2|TRBJ2-5
CASSSPKTSSGGTQYF
TGTGCCAGCAGCTCCCCAAAAACGTCTAGCGGGGGGACCCAGTACTTC
>NA|TRBV19|NA|TRBJ1-5
CASSIDHGRGPQHF
TGTGCCAGTAGTATAGACCACGGCCGGGGGCCCCAGCATTTT
>NA|TRBV3-1/TRBV3-2|NA|TRBJ2-5
CASSQQGQETQYF
TGTGCCAGCAGCCAACAGGGGCAAGAGACCCAGTACTTC
>NA|TRBV10-3|NA|TRBJ2-7
CAIRGSSYEQYF
TGTGCCATCAGGGGGAGCTCCTACGAGCAGTACTTC
>NA|TRBV4-1|NA|TRBJ2-6
CASSQDLTELSYSGANVLTF
TGCGCCAGCAGCCAAGATTTGACGGAGCTTTCCTACTCTGGGGCCAACGTCCTGACTTTC
>NA|TRBV5-4|NA|TRBJ1-3
CASSPFASSGNTIYF
TGTGCCAGCAGCCCCTTTGCGTCCTCTGGAAACACCATATATTTT
>few|TRBV2|TRBD2|TRBJ2-7
CASRREGTSGSEQYF
TGTGCCAGCAGGAGGGAAGGGACTAGCGGATCCGAGCAGTACTTC
>once|TRBV14|TRBD2|TRBJ2-1
CASSHLTSGGRGEQFF
TGTGCCAGCAGCCATCTAACTAGCGGGGGGAGGGGTGAGCAGTTCTTC
>few|TRBV29-1|NA|TRBJ2-7
CSVQRDYEQYF
TGCAGCGTTCAACGGGACTACGAGCAGTACTTC
>NA|TRBV6-5|TRBD1|TRBJ2-3
CASRRQGTTDTQYF
TGTGCCAGCAGGCGACAGGGGACCACAGATACGCAGTATTTT
>NA|TRBV5-1|TRBD1|TRBJ1-6
CASSLGQENSPLHF
TGCGCCAGCAGCCTGGGACAGGAAAATTCACCCCTCCACTTT
>once|TRBV27|TRBD2|TRBJ2-1
CASSPGLAGILGQFF
TGTGCCAGCAGTCCCGGACTAGCGGGGATACTGGGGCAGTTCTTC
>NA|TRBV9|NA|TRBJ2-2
CASSGRDTGELFF
TGTGCCAGCAGCGGCAGGGACACCGGGGAGCTGTTTTTT
>NA|TRBV7-8|NA|TRBJ1-1
CASSLGRESTEAFF
TGTGCCAGCAGCTTAGGGAGGGAAAGCACTGAAGCTTTCTTT
>NA|TRBV5-1|NA|TRBJ2-5
CASSLLGAQETQYF
TGCGCCAGCAGCTTGCTAGGGGCACAAGAGACCCAGTACTTC
>NA|TRBV18|TRBD1|TRBJ2-2
CASSPTRGPNTGELFF
TGTGCCAGCTCACCAACGAGGGGGCCGAACACCGGGGAGCTGTTTTTT
>once|TRBV18|TRBD2|TRBJ2-6
CASSPQRGSSGANVLTF
TGTGCCAGCTCACCACAGCGGGGGAGCTCTGGGGCCAACGTCCTGACTTTC
>NA|TRBV2|NA|TRBJ1-6
CASSPVFQGSPLHF
TGTGCCAGCAGCCCTGTCTTCCAGGGTTCACCCCTCCACTTT
>NA|TRBV9|NA|TRBJ2-1
CASSARLVHNEQFF
TGTGCCAGCAGCGCACGACTGGTGCACAATGAGCAGTTCTTC
>NA|TRBV11-2|TRBD1|TRBJ1-1
CASSSDRDRALTAFF
TGTGCCAGCAGCTCCGACCGGGACAGGGCATTAACGGCTTTCTTT
>NA|TRBV7-2|TRBD2|TRBJ2-1
CASSRETGGVRNEQFF
TGTGCCAGCAGCCGCGAGACGGGGGGGGTCCGCAATGAGCAGTTCTTC
>NA|TRBV14|NA|TRBJ2-3
CASSQNRDTQYF
TGTGCCAGCAGCCAAAACAGGGATACGCAGTATTTT
>NA|TRBV18|TRBD1|TRBJ1-2
CASSPPGQTNYGYTF
TGTGCCAGCTCACCACCGGGACAGACAAACTATGGCTACACCTTC